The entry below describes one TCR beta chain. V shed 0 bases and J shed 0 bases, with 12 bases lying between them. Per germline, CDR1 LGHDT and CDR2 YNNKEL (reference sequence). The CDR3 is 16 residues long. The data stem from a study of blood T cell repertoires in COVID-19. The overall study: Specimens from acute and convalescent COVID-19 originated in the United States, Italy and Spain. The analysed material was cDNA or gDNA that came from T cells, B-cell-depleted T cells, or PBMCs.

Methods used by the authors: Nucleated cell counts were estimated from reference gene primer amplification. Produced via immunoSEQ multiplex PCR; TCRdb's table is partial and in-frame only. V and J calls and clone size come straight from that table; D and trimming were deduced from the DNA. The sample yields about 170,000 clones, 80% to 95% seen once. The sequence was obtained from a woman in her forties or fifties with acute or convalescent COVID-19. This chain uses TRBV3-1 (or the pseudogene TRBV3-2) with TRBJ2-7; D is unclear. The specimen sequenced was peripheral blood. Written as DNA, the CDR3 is TGTGCCAGCAGCCAAGATCTTTCGGGTTTCTCCTACGAGCAGTACTTC. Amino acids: CASSQDLSGFSYEQYF.